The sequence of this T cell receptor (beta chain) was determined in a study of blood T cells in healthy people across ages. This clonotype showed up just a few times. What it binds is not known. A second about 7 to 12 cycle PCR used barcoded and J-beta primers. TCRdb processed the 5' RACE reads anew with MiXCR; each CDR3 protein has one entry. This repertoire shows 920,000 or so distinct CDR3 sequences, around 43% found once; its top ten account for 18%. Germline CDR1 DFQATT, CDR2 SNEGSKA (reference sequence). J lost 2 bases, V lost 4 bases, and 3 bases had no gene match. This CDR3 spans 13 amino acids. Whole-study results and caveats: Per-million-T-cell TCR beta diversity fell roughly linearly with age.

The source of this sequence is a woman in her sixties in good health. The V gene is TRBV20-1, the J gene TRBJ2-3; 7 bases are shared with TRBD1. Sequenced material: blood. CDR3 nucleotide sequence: TGCAGTGCTACACAGGGGCACACAGATACGCAGTATTTT. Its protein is CSATQGHTDTQYF.